The rows below give T cell receptor beta chains drawn from one sample of a study of OX40 agonist ivuxolimab in advanced cancers. The table came from immunoSEQ multiplex PCR; TCRdb's copy has only in-frame clones and leaves some out. The table records 65,000 to 75,000 clones, about 87% of them present only once. The sample was CD4+ or CD8+ T cells sorted from blood, taken in a trial of the OX40 agonist ivuxolimab. All receptors derive from an adult with an advanced solid tumor such as melanoma, head and neck, liver or kidney cancer. The CDR3 runs from the conserved cysteine through the conserved F or W. A D gene is named only where the DNA matches it firmly. For some rows the clone size is stated as once, few or many, or as a class when expanded; others skip it.

j_call: TRBJ2-1; v_call: TRBV28; clone_size: NA; d_call: NA; cdr3_nt: TGTGCCAACTCCCGGTCAGGTTCCTACAATGAGCAGTTCTTC; cdr3_aa: CANSRSGSYNEQFF
j_call: TRBJ2-3; v_call: TRBV5-1; clone_size: NA; d_call: TRBD2; cdr3_nt: TGCGCCAGCAGTTCCGGGACTAACACAGATACGCAGTATTTT; cdr3_aa: CASSSGTNTDTQYF
j_call: TRBJ1-4; v_call: TRBV28; clone_size: NA; d_call: NA; cdr3_nt: TGTGCCAGCAGTGAACGGGGGGGAAAACTGTTTTTT; cdr3_aa: CASSERGGKLFF
j_call: TRBJ1-2; v_call: TRBV10-3; clone_size: NA; d_call: TRBD1; cdr3_nt: TGTGCCATGCGGGGACAGGGATTAGCAAACTATGGCTACACCTTC; cdr3_aa: CAMRGQGLANYGYTF
j_call: TRBJ2-3; v_call: TRBV6-4; clone_size: NA; d_call: TRBD1; cdr3_nt: TGTGCCAGCAGTGACTCGATCAAACAGGGGCCATCAGATACGCAGTATTTT; cdr3_aa: CASSDSIKQGPSDTQYF
j_call: TRBJ1-1; v_call: TRBV6-1; clone_size: NA; d_call: NA; cdr3_nt: TGTGCCAGCAGTGAGCCCGGAATGAACACTGAAGCTTTCTTT; cdr3_aa: CASSEPGMNTEAFF
j_call: TRBJ2-5; v_call: TRBV10-3; clone_size: NA; d_call: TRBD2; cdr3_nt: TGTGCCACCACCTTACTAGCGGATCAAGAGACCCAGTACTTC; cdr3_aa: CATTLLADQETQYF
j_call: TRBJ1-2; v_call: TRBV2; clone_size: NA; d_call: NA; cdr3_nt: TGTGCCAGCATAGTGGAGGGAGGGAACTATGGCTACACCTTC; cdr3_aa: CASIVEGGNYGYTF
j_call: TRBJ1-1; v_call: TRBV7-9; clone_size: NA; d_call: NA; cdr3_nt: TGTGCCAGCAGCTTACAGGGATCTAACACTGAAGCTTTCTTT; cdr3_aa: CASSLQGSNTEAFF
j_call: TRBJ1-3; v_call: TRBV6-6; clone_size: NA; d_call: NA; cdr3_nt: TGTGCCAGCAGTTACTCCCGAGGGATCTCTGGAAACACCATATATTTT; cdr3_aa: CASSYSRGISGNTIYF
j_call: TRBJ2-7; v_call: TRBV2; clone_size: NA; d_call: TRBD1; cdr3_nt: TGTGCCAGCAGGAAGACAGGGGGGCGCGAGCAGTACTTC; cdr3_aa: CASRKTGGREQYF
j_call: TRBJ2-2; v_call: TRBV30; clone_size: NA; d_call: TRBD2; cdr3_nt: TGTGCCTGGACCGGCGGGGGGCAGGCCGGGGAGCTGTTTTTT; cdr3_aa: CAWTGGGQAGELFF
j_call: TRBJ1-5; v_call: TRBV6-6; clone_size: NA; d_call: NA; cdr3_nt: TGTGCCAGCAGTTACTCGAGCCAGGGCAGCAATCAGCCCCAGCATTTT; cdr3_aa: CASSYSSQGSNQPQHF
j_call: TRBJ1-1; v_call: TRBV29-1; clone_size: few; d_call: NA; cdr3_nt: TGCAGCGGCGGGGAGAACACTGAAGCTTTCTTT; cdr3_aa: CSGGENTEAFF
j_call: TRBJ1-1; v_call: TRBV5-1; clone_size: NA; d_call: TRBD1; cdr3_nt: TGCGCCAGCAGCCAGGGGACAGGGGTTGAAGCTTTCTTT; cdr3_aa: CASSQGTGVEAFF
j_call: TRBJ1-2; v_call: TRBV28; clone_size: once; d_call: NA; cdr3_nt: TGTGCCTCCGAGGGCGACCGAGGGGGCTACACCTTC; cdr3_aa: CASEGDRGGYTF
j_call: TRBJ1-4; v_call: TRBV2; clone_size: NA; d_call: NA; cdr3_nt: TGTGCCAGCAGTCTCTTAGGGCAGGGCCCTAATGAAAAACTGTTTTTT; cdr3_aa: CASSLLGQGPNEKLFF
j_call: TRBJ2-2; v_call: TRBV27; clone_size: NA; d_call: NA; cdr3_nt: TGTGCCAGCAGTTTACTCCCCATAGCCGGGGAGCTGTTTTTT; cdr3_aa: CASSLLPIAGELFF
j_call: TRBJ1-6; v_call: TRBV5-1; clone_size: once; d_call: NA; cdr3_nt: TGCGCCAGCAGCTCGACCTCCCCTCGGGAGAGGGGATGGAGTAATTCACCCCTCCACTTT; cdr3_aa: CASSSTSPRERGWSNSPLHF
j_call: TRBJ1-2; v_call: TRBV9; clone_size: few; d_call: NA; cdr3_nt: TGTGCCAGCAGCATAACCGCGAACTATGGCTACACCTTC; cdr3_aa: CASSITANYGYTF
j_call: TRBJ2-5; v_call: TRBV2; clone_size: NA; d_call: NA; cdr3_nt: TGTGCCAGCAGATCAGCAGTGGGAGAGGAGACCCAGTACTTC; cdr3_aa: CASRSAVGEETQYF
j_call: TRBJ2-7; v_call: TRBV20-1; clone_size: NA; d_call: NA; cdr3_nt: TGCAGTGCTCGGACCACCTACGAGCAGTACTTC; cdr3_aa: CSARTTYEQYF
j_call: TRBJ1-1; v_call: TRBV5-1; clone_size: NA; d_call: NA; cdr3_nt: TGTGCCAGCAGCTTACCAATGTCACCCCAAGCTTTCTTT; cdr3_aa: CASSLPMSPQAFF
j_call: TRBJ2-6; v_call: TRBV5-4; clone_size: NA; d_call: NA; cdr3_nt: TGTGCCAGCAGCTTGGGAGGGGCGTCGGCAGGGGCCAACGTCCTGACTTTC; cdr3_aa: CASSLGGASAGANVLTF
j_call: TRBJ2-7; v_call: TRBV5-1; clone_size: NA; d_call: TRBD1; cdr3_nt: TGCGCCAGCAGCTTGCCAGGGGGCGAGCAGTACTTC; cdr3_aa: CASSLPGGEQYF
j_call: TRBJ1-2; v_call: TRBV19; clone_size: NA; d_call: TRBD1; cdr3_nt: TGTGCCAGTAGTCCTTTGGGGGACAGCCACGACTTTGGTGGCTACACCTTC; cdr3_aa: CASSPLGDSHDFGGYTF
j_call: TRBJ2-7; v_call: TRBV2; clone_size: NA; d_call: NA; cdr3_nt: TGTGCCAGCAGTTACAAGGGGGGTGAGCAGTACTTC; cdr3_aa: CASSYKGGEQYF